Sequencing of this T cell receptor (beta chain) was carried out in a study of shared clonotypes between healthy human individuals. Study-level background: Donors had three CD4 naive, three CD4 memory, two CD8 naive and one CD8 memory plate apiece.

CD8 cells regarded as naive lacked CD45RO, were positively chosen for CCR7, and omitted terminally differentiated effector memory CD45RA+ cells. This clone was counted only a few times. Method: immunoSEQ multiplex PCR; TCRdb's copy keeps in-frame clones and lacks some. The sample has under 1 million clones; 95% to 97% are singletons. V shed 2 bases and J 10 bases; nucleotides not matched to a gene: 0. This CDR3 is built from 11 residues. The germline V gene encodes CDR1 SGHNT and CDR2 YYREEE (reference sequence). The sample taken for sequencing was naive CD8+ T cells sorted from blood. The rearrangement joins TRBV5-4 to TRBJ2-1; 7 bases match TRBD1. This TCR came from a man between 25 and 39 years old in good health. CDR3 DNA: TGTGCCAGCAGCTTACAGGGGGAGCAGTTCTTC. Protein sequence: CASSLQGEQFF.